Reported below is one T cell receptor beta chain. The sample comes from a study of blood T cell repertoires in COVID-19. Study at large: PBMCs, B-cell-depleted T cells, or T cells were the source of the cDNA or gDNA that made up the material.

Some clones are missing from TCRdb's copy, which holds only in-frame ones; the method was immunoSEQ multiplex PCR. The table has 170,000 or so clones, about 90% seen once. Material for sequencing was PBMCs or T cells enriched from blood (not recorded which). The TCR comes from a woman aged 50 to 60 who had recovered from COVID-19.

This CDR3 reads CASSITGGSSYNEQFF. The DNA of the CDR3 is TGTGCCAGTAGTATTACAGGGGGGAGCTCCTACAATGAGCAGTTCTTC. The chain combines TRBV19 with TRBJ2-1; 8 bases align to TRBD1. CDR1 and CDR2 (germline): LNHDA, SQIVND (reference sequence). V shed 3 bases, J shed 0 bases, and the junction held 4 bases outside the gene matches. CDR3 length equals 16 residues.